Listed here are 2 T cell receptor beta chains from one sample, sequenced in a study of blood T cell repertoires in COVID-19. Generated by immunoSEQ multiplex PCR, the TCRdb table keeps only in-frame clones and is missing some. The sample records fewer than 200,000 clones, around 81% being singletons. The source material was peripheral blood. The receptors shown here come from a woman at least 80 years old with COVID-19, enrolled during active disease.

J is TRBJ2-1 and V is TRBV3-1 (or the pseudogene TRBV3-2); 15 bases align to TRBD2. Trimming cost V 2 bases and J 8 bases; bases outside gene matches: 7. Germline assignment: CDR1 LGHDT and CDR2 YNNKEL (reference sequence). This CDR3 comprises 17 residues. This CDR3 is CASSQSGLAGGLYEQFF. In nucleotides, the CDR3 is TGTGCCAGCAGCCAATCGGGACTAGCGGGGGGCCTGTATGAGCAGTTCTTC.

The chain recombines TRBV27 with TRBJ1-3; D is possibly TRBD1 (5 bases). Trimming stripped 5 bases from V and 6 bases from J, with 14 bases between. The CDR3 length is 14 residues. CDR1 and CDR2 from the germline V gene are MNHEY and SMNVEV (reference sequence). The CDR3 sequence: CASSPFRGENTIYF. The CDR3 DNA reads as TGTGCCAGCAGTCCCTTTCGGGGGGAAAACACCATATATTTT.